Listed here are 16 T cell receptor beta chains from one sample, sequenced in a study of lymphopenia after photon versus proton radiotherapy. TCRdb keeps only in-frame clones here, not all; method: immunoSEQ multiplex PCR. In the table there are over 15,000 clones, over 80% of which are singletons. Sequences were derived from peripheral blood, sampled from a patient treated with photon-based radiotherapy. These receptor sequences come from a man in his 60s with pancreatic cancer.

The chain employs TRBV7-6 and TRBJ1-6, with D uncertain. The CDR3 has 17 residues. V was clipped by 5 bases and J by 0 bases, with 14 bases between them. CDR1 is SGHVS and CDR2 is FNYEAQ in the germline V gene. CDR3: CASSEQIPSSYNSPLHF. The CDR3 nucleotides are TGTGCCAGCAGCGAACAGATACCGAGCTCCTATAATTCACCCCTCCACTTT.

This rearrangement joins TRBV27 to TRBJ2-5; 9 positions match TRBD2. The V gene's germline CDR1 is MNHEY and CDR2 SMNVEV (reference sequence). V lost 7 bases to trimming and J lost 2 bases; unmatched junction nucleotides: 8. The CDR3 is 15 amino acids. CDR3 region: CASTSAGGEQETQYF. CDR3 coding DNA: TGTGCCAGCACATCGGCGGGGGGGGAGCAAGAGACCCAGTACTTC.

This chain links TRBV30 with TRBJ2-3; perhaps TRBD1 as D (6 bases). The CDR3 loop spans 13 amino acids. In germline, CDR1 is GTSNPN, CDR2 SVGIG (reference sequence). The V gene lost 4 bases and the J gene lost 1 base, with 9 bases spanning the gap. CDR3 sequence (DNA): TGTGCCTGGACTCCAGGGGGCACAGATACGCAGTATTTT. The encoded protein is CAWTPGGTDTQYF. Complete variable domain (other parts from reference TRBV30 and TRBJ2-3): SQTIHQWPATLVQPVGSPLSLECTVEGTSNPNLYWYRQAAGRGLQLLFYSVGIGQISSEVPQNLSASRPQDRQFILSSKKLLLSDSGFYLCAWTPGGTDTQYFGPGTRLTVL.

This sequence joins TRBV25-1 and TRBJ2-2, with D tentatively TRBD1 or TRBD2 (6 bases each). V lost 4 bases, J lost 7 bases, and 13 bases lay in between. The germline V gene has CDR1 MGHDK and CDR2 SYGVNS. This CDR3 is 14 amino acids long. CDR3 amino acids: CASSVNREVGELFF. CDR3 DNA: TGTGCCAGCAGTGTCAACAGGGAGGTCGGGGAGCTGTTTTTT. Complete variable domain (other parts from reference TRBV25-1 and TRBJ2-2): EADIYQTPRYLVIGTGKKITLECSQTMGHDKMYWYQQDPGMELHLIHYSYGVNSTEKGDLSSESTVSRIRTEHFPLTLESARPSHTSQYLCASSVNREVGELFFGEGSRLTVL.

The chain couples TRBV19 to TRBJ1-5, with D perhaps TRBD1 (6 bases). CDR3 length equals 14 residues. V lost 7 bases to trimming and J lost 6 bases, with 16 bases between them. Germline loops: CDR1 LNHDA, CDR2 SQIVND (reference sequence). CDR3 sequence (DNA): TGTGCCAGTACCCAACAGGGCGGAGGTCAGCCCCAGCATTTT. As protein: CASTQQGGGQPQHF. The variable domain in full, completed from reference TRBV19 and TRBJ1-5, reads DGGITQSPKYLFRKEGQNVTLSCEQNLNHDAMYWYRQDPGQGLRLIYYSQIVNDFQKGDIAEGYSVSREKKESFPLTVTSAQKNPTAFYLCASTQQGGGQPQHFGDGTRLSIL.

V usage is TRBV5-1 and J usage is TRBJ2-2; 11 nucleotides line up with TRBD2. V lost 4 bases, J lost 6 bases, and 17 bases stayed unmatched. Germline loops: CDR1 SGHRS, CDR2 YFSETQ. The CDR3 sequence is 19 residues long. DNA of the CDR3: TGCGCCAGCAGCCCCAGAGCTCGACTAGCGGGGATTAGGCCCGGGGAGCTGTTTTTT. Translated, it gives CASSPRARLAGIRPGELFF.

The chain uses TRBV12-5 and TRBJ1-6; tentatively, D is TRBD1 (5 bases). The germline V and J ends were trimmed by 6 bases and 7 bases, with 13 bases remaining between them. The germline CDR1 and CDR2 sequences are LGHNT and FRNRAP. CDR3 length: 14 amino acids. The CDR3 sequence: CASGAPTENSPLHF. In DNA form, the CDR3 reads TGTGCTAGTGGGGCCCCGACAGAGAATTCACCCCTCCACTTT. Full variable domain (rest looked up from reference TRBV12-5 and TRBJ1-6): DARVTQTPRHKVTEMGQEVTMRCQPILGHNTVFWYRQTMMQGLELLAYFRNRAPLDDSGMPKDRFSAEMPDATLATLKIQPSEPRDSAVYFCASGAPTENSPLHFGNGTRLTVT.

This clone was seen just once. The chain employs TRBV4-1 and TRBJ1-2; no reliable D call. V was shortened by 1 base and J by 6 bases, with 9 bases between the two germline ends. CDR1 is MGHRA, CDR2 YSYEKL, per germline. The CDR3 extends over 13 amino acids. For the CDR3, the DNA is TGCGCCAGCAGCCAAGGAAGCTGGGATGGCTACACCTTC. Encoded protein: CASSQGSWDGYTF.

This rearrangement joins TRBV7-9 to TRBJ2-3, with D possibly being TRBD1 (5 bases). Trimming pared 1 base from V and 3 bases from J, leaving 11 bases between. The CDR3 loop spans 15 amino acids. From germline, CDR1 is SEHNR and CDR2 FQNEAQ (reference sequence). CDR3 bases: TGTGCCAGCAGCTTAGAGTTTGGGGCGACAGATACGCAGTATTTT. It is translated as CASSLEFGATDTQYF.

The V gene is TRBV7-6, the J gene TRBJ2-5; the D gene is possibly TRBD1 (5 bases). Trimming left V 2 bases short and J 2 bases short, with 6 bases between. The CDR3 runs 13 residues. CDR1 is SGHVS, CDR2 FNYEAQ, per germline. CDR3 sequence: CASSLRGQETQYF. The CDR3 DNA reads TGTGCCAGCAGCTTAAGGGGACAAGAGACCCAGTACTTC.

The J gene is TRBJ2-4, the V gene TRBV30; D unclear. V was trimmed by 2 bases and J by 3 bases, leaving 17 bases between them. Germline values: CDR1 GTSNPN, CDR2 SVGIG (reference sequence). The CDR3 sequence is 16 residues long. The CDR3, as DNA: TGTGCCTGGAGTCCCACGAGCCAAGGAGTCAAAAACATTCAGTACTTC. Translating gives CAWSPTSQGVKNIQYF.

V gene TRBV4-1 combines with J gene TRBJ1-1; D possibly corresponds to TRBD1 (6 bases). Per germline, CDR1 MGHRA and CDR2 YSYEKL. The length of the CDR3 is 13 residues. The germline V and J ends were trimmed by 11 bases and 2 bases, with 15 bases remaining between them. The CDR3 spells CASRGQGNTEAFF. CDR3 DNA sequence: TGCGCCTCCCGGGGGCAGGGAAACACTGAAGCTTTCTTT.

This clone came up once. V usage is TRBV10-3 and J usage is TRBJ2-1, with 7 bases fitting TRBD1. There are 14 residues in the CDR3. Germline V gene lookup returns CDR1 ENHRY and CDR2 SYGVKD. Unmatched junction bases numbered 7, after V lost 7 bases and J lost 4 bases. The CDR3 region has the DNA TGTGCCATCAAGCAGCCGGGACAGTACAATGAGCAGTTCTTC. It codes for CAIKQPGQYNEQFF.

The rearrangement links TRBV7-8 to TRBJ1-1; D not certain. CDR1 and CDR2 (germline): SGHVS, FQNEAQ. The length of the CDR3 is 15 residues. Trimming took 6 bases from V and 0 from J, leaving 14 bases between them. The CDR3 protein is CASRLQRSMNTEAFF. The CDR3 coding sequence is TGTGCCAGCAGGTTACAGAGATCCATGAACACTGAAGCTTTCTTT.

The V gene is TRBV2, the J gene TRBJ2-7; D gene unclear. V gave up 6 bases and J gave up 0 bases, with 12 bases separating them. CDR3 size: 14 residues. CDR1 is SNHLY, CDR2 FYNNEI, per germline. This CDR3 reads CASSMRPSSYEQYF. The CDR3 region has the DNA TGTGCCAGCAGCATGAGGCCTAGCTCCTACGAGCAGTACTTC.

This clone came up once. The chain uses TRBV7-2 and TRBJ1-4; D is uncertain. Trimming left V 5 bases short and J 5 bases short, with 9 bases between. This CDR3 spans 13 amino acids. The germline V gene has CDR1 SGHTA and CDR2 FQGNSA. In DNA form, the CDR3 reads TGTGCCAGCAGCGCGTGGCGGAATGAAAAACTGTTTTTT. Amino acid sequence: CASSAWRNEKLFF.